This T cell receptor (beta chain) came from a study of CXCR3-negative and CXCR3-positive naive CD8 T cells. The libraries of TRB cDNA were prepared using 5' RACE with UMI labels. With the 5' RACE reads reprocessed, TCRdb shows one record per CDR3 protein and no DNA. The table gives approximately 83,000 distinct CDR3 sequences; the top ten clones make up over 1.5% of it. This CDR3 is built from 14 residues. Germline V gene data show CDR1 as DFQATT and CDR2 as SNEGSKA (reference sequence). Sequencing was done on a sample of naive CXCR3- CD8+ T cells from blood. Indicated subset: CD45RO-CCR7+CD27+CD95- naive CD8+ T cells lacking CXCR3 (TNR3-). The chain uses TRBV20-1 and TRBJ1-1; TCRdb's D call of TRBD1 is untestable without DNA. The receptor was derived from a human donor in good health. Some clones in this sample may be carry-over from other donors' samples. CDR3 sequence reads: CSAPDRDGSTEAFF.